This T cell receptor beta chain is drawn from a study of blood T cell repertoires in COVID-19. Study-wide context: Collection of acute and convalescent COVID-19 samples took place in the United States, Italy and Spain. Sample material is recorded as cDNA or gDNA derived from T cells, B-cell-depleted T cells, or PBMCs.

J was trimmed by 4 bases and V by 0 bases; bases with no gene match: 5. The V gene's germline CDR1 is SGHRS and CDR2 YFSETQ. The CDR3 covers 15 residues. This clone was detected once. As processed by the authors: Reference gene primer amplification gave estimated nucleated cell counts. Using immunoSEQ multiplex PCR, the repertoire was profiled, and TCRdb retains in-frame clones only, with some absent. V and J calls and clone size follow that table, whereas D and trimming were derived from the DNA. The sample holds 100,000 to 150,000 clones; 85% to 90% are singletons and the top ten take around 4.5%. The Seattle patients joined while their infection was active and were tracked longitudinally afterward.

The J gene is TRBJ2-7, the V gene TRBV5-1, with 9 bases that match TRBD1. The receptor's source is a man in his sixties with COVID-19, enrolled during active disease. The sample taken for sequencing was peripheral blood. CDR3 region: CASSLVGTGSYEQYF. In DNA, the CDR3 is TGCGCCAGCAGCTTGGTCGGGACAGGGTCGTACGAGCAGTACTTC.